A selection of T cell receptor beta chains follows, all from one sample in a study of blood T cells in healthy people across ages. In TCRdb, the 5' RACE reads were re-called with MiXCR into one record per CDR3 protein. Of over 600,000 distinct CDR3 sequences listed, 40% to 45% are singletons. Sequenced input: blood. The source is an elderly man in good health. CDR3s include the opening cysteine and the closing phenylalanine or tryptophan. The D gene is left open where the match is weak. Some rows mark clone size as missing; the rest say once, few, many or name a class of expanded clone.

few	TRBV7-9	TRBD1	TRBJ1-6	TGTGCCAGCAGCAAGACGGGACAGGGGCTCTCACCCCTCCACTTT	CASSKTGQGLSPLHF
-	TRBV20-1	-	TRBJ2-7	TGCAGTGCCACGGCGGTACAGAGCTACGAGCAGTACTTC	CSATAVQSYEQYF
once	TRBV19	-	TRBJ1-6	TGTGCCAGTAGTATAGAACCGAATGGGCGATCAACCCTCCACTTT	CASSIEPNGRSTLHF
few	TRBV20-1	TRBD1	TRBJ2-1	TGCAGTGCTAGAGATCGACAGGGGGCTTTGCATGAGCAGTTCTTC	CSARDRQGALHEQFF
few	TRBV7-2	-	TRBJ2-1	TGTGCCAGCAGCTTAGTCCCTTTGGATTTGAGGGGGGGCCTGGGTGAGCAGTTCTTC	CASSLVPLDLRGGLGEQFF
few	TRBV6-1	TRBD2	TRBJ2-1	TGTGCCAGCAGTGAACTCCCTAGCGGGGGGGCCTTAGATAACAATGAGCAGTTCTTC	CASSELPSGGALDNNEQFF
-	TRBV28	TRBD2	TRBJ2-1	TGTGCCAGCGGGGGGGGGAACCCATACAATGAGCAGTTCTTC	CASGGGNPYNEQFF
-	TRBV11-1	TRBD2	TRBJ2-1	TGTGCCAGCAGCCCCCAAAGCGGGAGTTATGAGCAGTTCTTC	CASSPQSGSYEQFF
-	TRBV6-2/TRBV6-3	-	TRBJ2-7	TGTGCCAGCAGTTTCAACCTCGCCGGCCTCACACAAGGCGAGCAGTACTTC	CASSFNLAGLTQGEQYF
many	TRBV7-2	-	TRBJ2-6	TGTGCCAGCTTTGGGTCTGGGGCCAACGTCCTGACTTTC	CASFGSGANVLTF
many	TRBV10-1	-	TRBJ2-3	TGCGCCAGCAGTGATAGGGCGGCAAGAGATACGCAGTATTTT	CASSDRAARDTQYF
-	TRBV29-1	-	TRBJ1-1	TGCAGCGTTGAAACTCTCGGGACGAACACTGAAGCTTTCTTT	CSVETLGTNTEAFF
-	TRBV3-1	TRBD2	TRBJ2-7	TGTGCCAGCAGACCTAGCGGGGGGGCCTACGAGCAGTACTTC	CASRPSGGAYEQYF
many	TRBV7-2	TRBD1	TRBJ2-3	TGTGCCAGCAGCTCCTTCGGGACAGGGTCCGATACGCAGTATTTT	CASSSFGTGSDTQYF
-	TRBV7-9	TRBD2	TRBJ2-7	TGTGCCAGCAGCTCACTAGCGATAGAGCAGTACTTC	CASSSLAIEQYF
few	TRBV6-2/TRBV6-3	TRBD1	TRBJ2-1	TGTGCCAGCAGCATCCCTCCGAGGACAGGGGGCAAGAATGAGCAGTTCTTC	CASSIPPRTGGKNEQFF
few	TRBV7-2	TRBD2	TRBJ2-7	TGTGCCAGCAGCCGACTAGCGGGAGGGCCGTCCCTATACGAGCAGTACTTC	CASSRLAGGPSLYEQYF
-	TRBV11-2	-	TRBJ2-3	TGTGCCAGCAGTTCCTACAGGGTCCCCACAGATACGCAGTATTTT	CASSSYRVPTDTQYF
-	TRBV6-6	-	TRBJ2-5	TGTGCCAGCAGGTACTCGCAAGAGACCCAGTACTTC	CASRYSQETQYF
few	TRBV28	TRBD1	TRBJ2-5	TGTGCCAGCAGCAGACAGGGTCAAAAGACCCAGTACTTC	CASSRQGQKTQYF
few	TRBV6-2/TRBV6-3	-	TRBJ1-2	TGTGCCAGCAGCACAAAATTATCCGATGGCTACACCTTC	CASSTKLSDGYTF
-	TRBV6-6	-	TRBJ1-2	TGTGCCACCCTGTCCTTGGGGGTTGATGGCTACACCTTC	CATLSLGVDGYTF
few	TRBV6-5	-	TRBJ2-7	TGTGCCAGCAGTTACTCGCAGGGGGGCCAAGAGCAGTACTTC	CASSYSQGGQEQYF
few	TRBV5-6	TRBD2	TRBJ2-5	TGTGCCAGCACCCCAACGGGACTAGCCGAGACCCAGTACTTC	CASTPTGLAETQYF
-	TRBV15	TRBD2	TRBJ2-2	TGTGCCACCAGCAGGAAAGCGGGGGGGCCCACCGGGGAGCTGTTTTTT	CATSRKAGGPTGELFF
few	TRBV28	-	TRBJ1-4	TGTGCCAGCAGTTTGTGGGGGTCAACTAATGAAAAACTGTTTTTT	CASSLWGSTNEKLFF
few	TRBV9	-	TRBJ2-1	TGTGCCAGCAGCGAGGGCTCGCTCAATGAGCAGTTCTTC	CASSEGSLNEQFF
-	TRBV5-1	-	TRBJ2-3	TGCGCCAGCAGCTTTGGCGGATGGAGGGCAAGCGATACGCAGTATTTT	CASSFGGWRASDTQYF
many	TRBV4-3	TRBD2	TRBJ2-5	TGCGCCAGCAGCCAAGGGGGAGGGGTTCAAGAGACCCAGTACTTC	CASSQGGGVQETQYF
once	TRBV7-9	TRBD1	TRBJ1-2	TGTGCCAGCAGCACTCGGGACAGGGGGCTTGATGGCTACACCTTC	CASSTRDRGLDGYTF
-	TRBV6-2/TRBV6-3	TRBD2	TRBJ2-1	TGTGCCAGCAGACAAGCGGGATCCGGGCCATACAATGAGCAGTTCTTC	CASRQAGSGPYNEQFF
-	TRBV5-1	TRBD2	TRBJ2-3	TGCGCCAGCCGAGCTACCATAGCGGGAGTCACAGATACGCAGTATTTT	CASRATIAGVTDTQYF
-	TRBV20-1	TRBD1	TRBJ2-1	TGCAGTGCTCGGCGGAGTGGGACAGGGGACAATGAGCAGTTCTTC	CSARRSGTGDNEQFF
few	TRBV5-1	-	TRBJ2-1	TGCGCCAGCCGTCTCGCCTACAATGAGCAGTTCTTC	CASRLAYNEQFF
few	TRBV6-2/TRBV6-3	TRBD1	TRBJ2-3	TGTGCCAGCAGGCCGCCCAGGGGGAGACTTATAGATACGCAGTATTTT	CASRPPRGRLIDTQYF
-	TRBV29-1	-	TRBJ1-1	TGCAGCGTAGTAACGGGGATAAGGTACACTGAAGCTTTCTTT	CSVVTGIRYTEAFF
-	TRBV5-5	-	TRBJ2-1	TGTGCCAGCAGCGGGACCCACGAGCAGTTCTTC	CASSGTHEQFF
few	TRBV28	-	TRBJ1-2	TGTGCCAGCAGAGCCGACCAACGGGGCTACACCTTC	CASRADQRGYTF
-	TRBV6-6	-	TRBJ2-1	TGTGCCAGCAGTCCCTGGGCCTCGGTTGGCAATGAGCAGTTCTTC	CASSPWASVGNEQFF
few	TRBV7-2	TRBD2	TRBJ2-7	TGTGCCAGCAGCCTAGCGGGGGGGCCGGACTACGAGCAGTACTTC	CASSLAGGPDYEQYF
few	TRBV5-1	-	TRBJ1-1	TGCGCCAGCACCCAGACAGGAGAACCGAACACTGAAGCTTTCTTT	CASTQTGEPNTEAFF
-	TRBV10-3	-	TRBJ2-7	TGTGCCATCAGCCCGCCCTCCACCACCTACGAGCAGTACTTC	CAISPPSTTYEQYF
few	TRBV11-3	-	TRBJ2-5	TGTGCCAGCAGCTCCTCCCCCGAGACCCAGTACTTC	CASSSSPETQYF
-	TRBV29-1	TRBD1	TRBJ2-7	TGCAGCGCCTCCGGGACACAGGGGCTGGGGTACGAGCAGTACTTC	CSASGTQGLGYEQYF
-	TRBV20-1	TRBD2	TRBJ2-1	TGCAGTGCTAGATCCGGACTAGCGGGGGGCCATGAGCAGTTCTTC	CSARSGLAGGHEQFF
-	TRBV7-2	TRBD2	TRBJ2-5	TGTGCCAGCAGCTTAGCGCTAGCGGGAGGGCCGGAGACCCAGTACTTC	CASSLALAGGPETQYF
-	TRBV20-1	-	TRBJ1-1	TGCAGTGCTAGGCGGAATGGGTACACTGAAGCTTTCTTT	CSARRNGYTEAFF
-	TRBV27	-	TRBJ2-7	TGTGCCAGCAGTTTATCATGGTTTGACGAGCAGTACTTC	CASSLSWFDEQYF
-	TRBV20-1	TRBD2	TRBJ2-3	TGCAGTGGGGAGGGCCAAGATACGCAGTATTTT	CSGEGQDTQYF
once	TRBV7-3	TRBD2	TRBJ2-3	TGTGCCAGCAGCTTAACGCCGGCTAGCGGTAGCACAGATACGCAGTATTTT	CASSLTPASGSTDTQYF
few	TRBV25-1	TRBD2	TRBJ2-7	TGTGCCAGCAGTGAACTGACTAGCGGTGGGTACGAGCAGTACTTC	CASSELTSGGYEQYF
-	TRBV6-5	TRBD2	TRBJ2-3	TGTGCCAGCAGTTCTGTAGCGGGGATCACAGATACGCAGTATTTT	CASSSVAGITDTQYF
many	TRBV7-6	-	TRBJ2-5	TGTGCCAGCAGCTTAGTATTCGGGACGGAGACCCAGTACTTC	CASSLVFGTETQYF